Presented here are 8 T cell receptor beta chains from one specimen sequenced in a study of blood T cell repertoires in COVID-19. TCRdb's copy holds only in-frame clones and misses some; the assay was immunoSEQ multiplex PCR. The profile shows roughly 70,000 clones, roughly 80% of them singletons. The sample consisted of peripheral blood. All receptors come from a man aged 60 to 69 with COVID-19, enrolled during active disease.

Worth noting for this clone: This sample includes further DNA sequences coding for the same CDR3. This chain joins TRBV2 and TRBJ2-5; D remains ambiguous. CDR1 and CDR2 from the germline V gene are SNHLY and FYNNEI. Trimming removed 7 bases from V and 2 bases from J, with 11 bases in between. The CDR3 has 13 residues. The CDR3, as DNA: TGTGCCAGCATTCGAGGTAGTCAAGAGACCCAGTACTTC. Protein product: CASIRGSQETQYF.

This clone was counted a few times. The gene calls are TRBV20-1 and TRBJ1-2; D remains ambiguous. V lost 5 bases and J lost 8, with 6 bases in between. CDR3 length equals 9 residues. Germline CDR1 DFQATT, CDR2 SNEGSKA (reference sequence). The CDR3 bases are TGCAGTGCTCCTGCGGGCTACACCTTC. The encoded protein is CSAPAGYTF.

This rearrangement joins TRBV11-2 to TRBJ2-6; D is undetermined. V was clipped by 3 bases and J by 0 bases, with 6 bases between them. In germline, CDR1 is SGHAT, CDR2 FQNNGV. The CDR3 extends over 15 amino acids. This CDR3 reads CASSFPSSGANVLTF. CDR3 nucleotide sequence: TGTGCCAGCAGCTTCCCCAGCTCTGGGGCCAACGTCCTGACTTTC.

The chain combines TRBV12-5 with TRBJ1-6, with TRBD1 matching 9 bases. The CDR3 consists of 13 residues. Germline CDR1 LGHNT, CDR2 FRNRAP. Losses at the gene ends were 7 bases for V and 9 bases for J; bases not matched to a gene: 4. CDR3 sequence: CASAGQGFSPLHF. CDR3 in DNA: TGTGCTAGTGCCGGACAGGGGTTTTCACCCCTCCACTTT.

The CDR3 loop is CASSYTGVYEQYF. CDR3 nucleotides: TGTGCCAGCAGTTATACAGGGGTCTACGAGCAGTACTTC. The chain carries TRBV6-5 and TRBJ2-7, with 7 bases that match TRBD1. The trim removed 3 bases at V and 3 bases at J, leaving 2 bases unmatched. The CDR3 contains 13 residues. The V gene's germline CDR1 is MNHEY and CDR2 SVGAGI.

The chain carries TRBV5-5 and TRBJ2-5, with 10 bases that match TRBD2. The CDR3 covers 16 residues. Germline V gives CDR1 SGHKS, CDR2 YYEKEE (reference sequence). V shed 4 bases, J shed 4 bases, and the junction held 10 bases outside the gene matches. Written as DNA, the CDR3 is TGTGCCAGCAGCACTCTAGCGGGGGCCGGGGGAGAGACCCAGTACTTC. This sequence encodes CASSTLAGAGGETQYF.

V and J are TRBV2 and TRBJ2-3; weak D call: TRBD1 (5 bases). Trimming removed 5 bases at V and 1 base at J, with 13 bases between. CDR1 is SNHLY, CDR2 FYNNEI, per germline. This CDR3 is 15 amino acids long. CDR3 bases: TGTGCCAGCAGTCCAGGGCATACCGGCACAGATACGCAGTATTTT. This sequence encodes CASSPGHTGTDTQYF.

The V call is TRBV5-1, the J call TRBJ2-3; 10 nucleotides match TRBD2. V trimming: 0 bases; J trimming: 4 bases; junction bases outside the gene matches: 5. Germline CDR1 and CDR2: SGHRS and YFSETQ. The CDR3 extends over 16 amino acids. The CDR3 region is CASSLAPSGSPDTQYF. For the CDR3, the DNA is TGCGCCAGCAGCTTGGCCCCTAGCGGGAGCCCAGATACGCAGTATTTT. The full variable domain, in which reference TRBV5-1 and TRBJ2-3 provide the parts outside the CDR3, is KAGVTQTPRYLIKTRGQQVTLSCSPISGHRSVSWYQQTPGQGLQFLFEYFSETQRNKGNFPGRFSGRQFSNSRSEMNVSTLELGDSALYLCASSLAPSGSPDTQYFGPGTRLTVL.